This paragraph reports one TCR beta chain. Method: immunoSEQ multiplex PCR; TCRdb's copy keeps in-frame clones and lacks some. The data contain around 330,000 clones, roughly two thirds of them singletons. The data derive from a study of cytotoxic CD8 clonotypes in ibrutinib-treated CLL. This CDR3 contains 13 residues. Deletions cut 4 bases from V and 6 bases from J, with 14 bases between. CDR1 is SGHDT, CDR2 YYEEEE, per germline. The sample in question was PBMCs, obtained after 36 months of ibrutinib treatment. This sequence was found in a human donor with chronic lymphocytic leukemia. The chain uses TRBV5-6 and TRBJ2-7; maybe TRBD1 (5 bases). The CDR3 sequence: CASSDPGWAEQYF. CDR3 DNA sequence: TGTGCCAGCAGCGACCCAGGGTGGGCCGAGCAGTACTTC.